Below, 6 T cell receptor beta chains from the same sample are listed, as sequenced in a study of blood T cell repertoires in COVID-19. Assay: immunoSEQ multiplex PCR; the TCRdb copy retains only in-frame clones and omits some. Seen here are some 150,000 clones, 75% to 90% observed once, and the top ten hold around 16%. The sequencing input was peripheral blood. The source of these receptors is a woman between 40 and 55 years old with acute or convalescent COVID-19.

The rearrangement links TRBV7-8 to TRBJ1-6, with 9 bases lining up with TRBD1. From germline, CDR1 is SGHVS and CDR2 FQNEAQ. The junction had 11 bases not matched to a gene; V was cut back by 5 bases and J by 0 bases. The CDR3 sequence is 19 residues long. The DNA for the CDR3 is TGTGCCAGCAGCATGGACAGGGGAGGATCTCTCTCCTATAATTCACCCCTCCACTTT. Protein: CASSMDRGGSLSYNSPLHF.

The rearrangement links TRBV6-5 to TRBJ1-5; the match to TRBD1 covers 7 bases. V shed 7 bases, J shed 7 bases, and the junction held 10 bases outside the gene matches. CDR3 length equals 14 residues. Germline assignment: CDR1 MNHEY and CDR2 SVGAGI. The CDR3 is CASIKTGFLQPQHF. The CDR3 nucleotides are TGTGCCAGCATTAAGACAGGGTTTTTGCAGCCCCAGCATTTT.

The chain joins TRBV9 to TRBJ2-1, with 10 bases that match TRBD1. The CDR3 spans 15 residues. Germline V gene sequence: CDR1 SGDLS, CDR2 YYNGEE. J gave up 5 bases and V 4 bases, and 6 bases lay outside the gene matches. CDR3: CASSTYGTGDNEQFF. The CDR3 nucleotides read TGTGCCAGCAGCACCTACGGGACAGGGGACAATGAGCAGTTCTTC.

The chain carries TRBV5-1 and TRBJ1-1, with 9 bases fitting TRBD1. The germline gives CDR1 SGHRS, CDR2 YFSETQ. Trimming cost V 0 bases and J 1 base; bases outside gene matches: 1. This CDR3 has 15 residues. CDR3 nucleotides: TGCGCCAGCAGCTTGGGGGGACAGGGGAACACTGAAGCTTTCTTT. This encodes CASSLGGQGNTEAFF.

This chain links TRBV10-1 with TRBJ2-3; tentatively, D is TRBD2 (6 bases). This CDR3 is 16 amino acids long. Trimming pared 0 bases from V and 0 bases from J, leaving 10 bases between. The V gene's germline CDR1 is WNHNN and CDR2 SYGVQD (reference sequence). CDR3 sequence: CASSESRDVSTDTQYF. Written as DNA, the CDR3 is TGCGCCAGCAGTGAGTCGCGGGACGTGAGCACAGATACGCAGTATTTT.

V usage is TRBV7-2 and J usage is TRBJ2-7; TRBD1 agrees at 9 bases. This CDR3 has 14 amino acids. CDR1 and CDR2 from the germline V gene are SGHTA and FQGNSA. V lost 1 base, J lost 4 bases, and 2 bases stayed unmatched. The CDR3: CASSLVGQGYEQYF. CDR3 sequence (DNA): TGTGCCAGCAGCTTAGTGGGACAGGGTTACGAGCAGTACTTC.